The clone carrying this T cell receptor (beta chain) came up a few times. Its specificity is not known. This sample is drawn from a study of cytomegalovirus exposure and HLA in healthy donors. General study points: TCR beta chain V- and J-gene trimming was linked, in a later analysis, to a missense variant in DCLRE1C. A previous analysis found most TCR beta V segments productive roughly 87% or roughly 30% of the time. DRB1 showed the most TCR associations and HLA-C the fewest in a later analysis, as rates varied by HLA locus.

V was pared by 3 bases and J by 6 bases, with 3 bases of the junction left unmatched. CDR3 length: 14 residues. From germline, CDR1 is MGHRA and CDR2 YSYEKL. The PCR used 60 Vbeta and 13 Jbeta primers. Profiling relied on immunoSEQ multiplex PCR, and the TCRdb table lists in-frame clones only, not all of them. The sample has more than 100,000 clones; roughly 80% are singletons. This receptor was obtained from a man aged 60-69 years in good health and CMV-seropositive. The chain recombines TRBV4-1 with TRBJ2-1; 9 nucleotides match TRBD1. Sequencing was performed on PBMCs. The CDR3 DNA follows: TGCGCCAGCAGCCAGCGGGACAGGGCCAATGAGCAGTTCTTC. This encodes CASSQRDRANEQFF.